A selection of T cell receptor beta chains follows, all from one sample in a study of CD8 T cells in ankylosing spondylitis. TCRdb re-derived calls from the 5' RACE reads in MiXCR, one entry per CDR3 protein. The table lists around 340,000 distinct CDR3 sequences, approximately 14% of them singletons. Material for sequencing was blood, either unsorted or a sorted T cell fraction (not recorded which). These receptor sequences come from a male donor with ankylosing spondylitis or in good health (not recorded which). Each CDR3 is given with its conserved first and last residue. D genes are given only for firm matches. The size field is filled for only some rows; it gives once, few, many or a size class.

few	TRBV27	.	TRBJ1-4	CASSLTRGSLGEKLFF	TGTGCCAGCAGTTTAACCCGCGGTTCCTTGGGTGAAAAACTGTTTTTT
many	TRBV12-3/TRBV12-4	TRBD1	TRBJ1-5	CASSYSDRGSAQPQHF	TGTGCCAGCAGTTACTCCGACAGGGGGTCTGCTCAGCCCCAGCATTTT
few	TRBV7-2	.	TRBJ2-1	CASAGVEQFF	TGTGCCAGCGCAGGGGTTGAGCAGTTCTTC
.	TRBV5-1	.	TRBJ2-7	CASSLFRQEDYEQYF	TGCGCCAGCAGCTTGTTTCGGCAGGAGGATTACGAGCAGTACTTC
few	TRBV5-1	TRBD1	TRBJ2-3	CASSKGTGGADTQYF	TGCGCCAGCAGCAAAGGGACAGGCGGTGCAGATACGCAGTATTTT
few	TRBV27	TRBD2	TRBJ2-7	CASSSLSERDRENEQYF	TGTGCCAGCAGTTCCCTGTCTGAGCGGGACCGGGAGAACGAGCAGTACTTC
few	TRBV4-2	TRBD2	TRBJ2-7	CASSQGGSGTSGRDEQYF	TGTGCCAGCAGCCAAGGGGGATCCGGGACTAGCGGGAGAGACGAGCAGTACTTC
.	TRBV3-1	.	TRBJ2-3	CASSQYRRADTQYF	TGTGCCAGCAGCCAGTACCGTCGGGCAGATACGCAGTATTTT
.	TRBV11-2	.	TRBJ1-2	CASSLIYRGGYTF	TGTGCCAGCAGCTTGATCTACCGCGGTGGCTACACCTTC
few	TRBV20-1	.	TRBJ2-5	CSARDRTETQYF	TGCAGTGCTAGAGATCGGACTGAGACCCAGTACTTC
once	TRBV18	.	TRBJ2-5	CASSPISQETQYF	TGTGCCAGCTCACCAATCAGCCAAGAGACCCAGTACTTC
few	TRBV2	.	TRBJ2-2	CASKQGTKTGELFF	TGTGCCAGTAAACAGGGAACAAAGACCGGGGAACTGTTTTTT
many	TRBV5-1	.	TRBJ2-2	CASSAWAGSDTGELFF	TGCGCCAGCAGCGCCTGGGCAGGGAGTGACACCGGGGAGCTGTTTTTT
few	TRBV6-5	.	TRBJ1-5	CASSSRGWGNQPQHF	TGTGCCAGCAGTTCTCGGGGATGGGGCAATCAGCCCCAGCATTTT
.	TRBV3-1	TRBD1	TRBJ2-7	CASSPDGTGPYEQYF	TGTGCCAGCAGCCCAGATGGGACAGGTCCCTACGAGCAGTACTTC
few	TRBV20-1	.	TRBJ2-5	CSATAGQFQETQYF	TGCAGTGCCACGGCCGGACAGTTTCAAGAGACCCAGTACTTC
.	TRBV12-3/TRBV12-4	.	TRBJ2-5	CASSLQDKQSETQYF	TGTGCCAGCAGTCTACAGGACAAACAGTCGGAGACCCAGTACTTC
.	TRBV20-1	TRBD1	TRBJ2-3	CSAFRPGGEADTQYF	TGCAGTGCTTTTAGACCAGGGGGCGAGGCAGATACGCAGTATTTT
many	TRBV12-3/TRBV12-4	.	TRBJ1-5	CASSLGGSQPQHF	TGTGCCAGCAGTTTAGGGGGCAGTCAGCCCCAGCATTTT
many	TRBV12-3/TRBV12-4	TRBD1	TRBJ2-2	CASSFRTGGTTGELFF	TGTGCCAGCAGTTTTAGGACAGGGGGGACCACCGGGGAGCTGTTTTTT
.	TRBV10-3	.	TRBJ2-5	CAISVSAQETQYF	TGTGCCATCAGTGTTAGCGCACAAGAGACCCAGTACTTC
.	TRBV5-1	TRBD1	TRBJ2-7	CASSLEGTGNLHEQYF	TGCGCCAGCAGCTTGGAGGGGACAGGGAACCTCCACGAGCAGTACTTC
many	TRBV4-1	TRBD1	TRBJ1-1	CASSPRQGHTEAFF	TGCGCCAGCAGCCCCAGACAGGGGCACACTGAAGCTTTCTTT
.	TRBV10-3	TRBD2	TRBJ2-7	CAISDPRTSVYEQYF	TGTGCCATCAGTGACCCCCGGACTAGCGTCTACGAGCAGTACTTC
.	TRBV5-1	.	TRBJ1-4	CASSRVDRASEKLFF	TGCGCCAGCAGCCGTGTTGACCGAGCTTCTGAAAAACTGTTTTTT
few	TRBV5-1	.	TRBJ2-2	CASSLIWRSRANTGELFF	TGCGCCAGCAGTCTCATTTGGAGGTCCAGAGCCAACACCGGGGAGCTGTTTTTT
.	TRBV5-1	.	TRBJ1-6	CASSLAQGSSPLHF	TGCGCCAGCAGCTTGGCTCAGGGTAGTTCACCCCTCCACTTT
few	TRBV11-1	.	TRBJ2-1	CASSFPLRRAASSYNEQFF	TGTGCCAGCAGCTTCCCGCTGCGGAGAGCGGCCAGCTCCTACAATGAGCAGTTCTTC
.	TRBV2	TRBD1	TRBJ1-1	CASTPRPPGQGTEAFF	TGTGCCAGCACCCCTCGGCCGCCGGGACAGGGGACTGAAGCTTTCTTT
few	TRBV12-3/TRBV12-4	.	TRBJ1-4	CASSLSTSEKLFF	TGTGCCAGCAGTTTATCAACGAGTGAAAAACTGTTTTTT
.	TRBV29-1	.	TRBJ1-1	CSVSGQNTEAFF	TGCAGCGTTTCGGGGCAGAACACTGAAGCTTTCTTT
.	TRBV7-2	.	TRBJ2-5	CASSSREETQYF	TGTGCCAGCAGCTCGCGAGAAGAGACCCAGTACTTC
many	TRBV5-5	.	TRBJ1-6	CASSLFAAHNSPLHF	TGTGCCAGCAGCTTGTTTGCAGCCCATAATTCACCCCTCCACTTT
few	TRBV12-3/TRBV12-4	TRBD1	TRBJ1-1	CASSPTGRAFF	TGTGCCAGCAGTCCGACAGGGCGAGCTTTCTTT
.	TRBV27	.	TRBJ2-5	CASSIRGRRETQYF	TGTGCCAGCAGTATCCGGGGGAGAAGGGAGACCCAGTACTTC
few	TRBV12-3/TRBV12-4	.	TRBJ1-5	CASSLSSGDQPQHF	TGTGCCAGCAGTTTATCATCAGGGGACCAGCCCCAGCATTTT
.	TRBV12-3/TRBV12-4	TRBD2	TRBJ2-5	CASSFLYSGGQETQYF	TGTGCCAGCAGTTTTCTGTACAGCGGGGGACAAGAGACCCAGTACTTC
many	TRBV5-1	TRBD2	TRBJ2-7	CASSSTGTRPYEQYF	TGCGCCAGCAGCTCTACCGGGACTAGACCCTACGAGCAGTACTTC
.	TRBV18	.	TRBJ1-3	CASSPVMVSGNTIYF	TGTGCCAGCTCACCGGTAATGGTCTCTGGAAACACCATATATTTT
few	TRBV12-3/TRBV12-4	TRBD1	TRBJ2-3	CASSPDRGKKGTDTQYF	TGTGCCAGCAGCCCCGACAGGGGGAAGAAGGGGACAGATACGCAGTATTTT
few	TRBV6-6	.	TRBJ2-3	CASSYSKDTQYF	TGTGCCAGCAGTTACTCAAAGGATACGCAGTATTTT
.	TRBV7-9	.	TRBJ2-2	CASTAAAHAGELFF	TGTGCCAGCACGGCGGCAGCTCACGCCGGGGAGCTGTTTTTT
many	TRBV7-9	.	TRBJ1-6	CASSLAPYNSPLHF	TGTGCCAGCAGCTTAGCCCCTTATAATTCACCCCTCCACTTT
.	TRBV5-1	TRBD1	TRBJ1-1	CASSDPGQLNTEAFF	TGCGCCAGCAGCGACCCGGGACAGTTGAACACTGAAGCTTTCTTT
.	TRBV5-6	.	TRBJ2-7	CASSLQDTSDF	TGTGCCAGCAGCTTACAAGACACGTCGGACTTC
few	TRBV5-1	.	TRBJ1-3	CASSLGKGSGNTIYF	TGCGCCAGCAGCTTGGGGAAGGGCTCTGGAAACACCATATATTTT
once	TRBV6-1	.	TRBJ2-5	CASSEHRAKGYF	TGTGCCAGCAGTGAACATAGGGCTAAGGGGTACTTC
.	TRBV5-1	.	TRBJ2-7	CASSSMDGTYEQYF	TGCGCCAGCAGCTCTATGGACGGAACCTACGAGCAGTACTTC